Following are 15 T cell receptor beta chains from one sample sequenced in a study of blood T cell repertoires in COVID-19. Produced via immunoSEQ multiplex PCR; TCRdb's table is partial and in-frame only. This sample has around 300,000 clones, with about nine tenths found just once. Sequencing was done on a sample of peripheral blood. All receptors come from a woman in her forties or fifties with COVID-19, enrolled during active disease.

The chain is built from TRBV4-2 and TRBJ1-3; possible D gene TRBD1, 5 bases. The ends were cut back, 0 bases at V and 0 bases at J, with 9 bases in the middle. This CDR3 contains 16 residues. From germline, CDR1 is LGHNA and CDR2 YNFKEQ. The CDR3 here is CASSQDRTYSGNTIYF. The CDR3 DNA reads TGTGCCAGCAGCCAAGACAGGACATACTCTGGAAACACCATATATTTT.

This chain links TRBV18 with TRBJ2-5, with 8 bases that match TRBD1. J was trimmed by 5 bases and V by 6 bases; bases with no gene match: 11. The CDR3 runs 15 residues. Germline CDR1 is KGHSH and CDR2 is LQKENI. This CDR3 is CASSLGQGGYETQYF. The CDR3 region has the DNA TGTGCCAGCTCCCTCGGACAGGGTGGGTACGAGACCCAGTACTTC.

CDR3 in amino acids: CASSIVPVGPGNTIYF. The CDR3 nucleotides are TGTGCCAGTAGTATAGTCCCAGTGGGGCCTGGAAACACCATATATTTT. V usage is TRBV19 and J usage is TRBJ1-3, with D possibly being TRBD1 (5 bases). The CDR3 is 16 amino acids. V shed 1 base and J shed 2 bases, with 12 bases lying between them. Germline lookup yields CDR1 LNHDA and CDR2 SQIVND (reference sequence). Combining the CDR3 with reference TRBV19 and TRBJ1-3 gives the whole variable domain DGGITQSPKYLFRKEGQNVTLSCEQNLNHDAMYWYRQDPGQGLRLIYYSQIVNDFQKGDIAEGYSVSREKKESFPLTVTSAQKNPTAFYLCASSIVPVGPGNTIYFGEGSWLTVV.

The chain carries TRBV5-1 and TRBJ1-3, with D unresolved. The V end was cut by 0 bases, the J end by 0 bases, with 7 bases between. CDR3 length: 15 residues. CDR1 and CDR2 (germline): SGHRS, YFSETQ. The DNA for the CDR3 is TGCGCCAGCAGCTTGGCAGGTATCTCTGGAAACACCATATATTTT. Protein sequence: CASSLAGISGNTIYF.

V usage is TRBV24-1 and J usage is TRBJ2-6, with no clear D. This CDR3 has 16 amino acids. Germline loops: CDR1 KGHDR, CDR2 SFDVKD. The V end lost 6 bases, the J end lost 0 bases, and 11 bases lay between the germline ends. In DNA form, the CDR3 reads TGTGCCACCAGTACCTCAGGCTACTCTGGGGCCAACGTCCTGACTTTC. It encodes CATSTSGYSGANVLTF.

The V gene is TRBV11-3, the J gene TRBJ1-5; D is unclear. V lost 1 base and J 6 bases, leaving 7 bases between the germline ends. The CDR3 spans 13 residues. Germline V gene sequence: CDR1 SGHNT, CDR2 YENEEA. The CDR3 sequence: CASSLGFGQPQHF. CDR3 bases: TGTGCCAGCAGCTTAGGGTTCGGTCAGCCCCAGCATTTT.

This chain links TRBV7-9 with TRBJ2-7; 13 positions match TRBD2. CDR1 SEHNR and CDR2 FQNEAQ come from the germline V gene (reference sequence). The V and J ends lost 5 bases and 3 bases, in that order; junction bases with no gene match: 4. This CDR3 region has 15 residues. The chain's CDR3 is CASSATSGGIYEQYF. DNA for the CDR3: TGTGCCAGCAGCGCGACTAGCGGGGGGATCTACGAGCAGTACTTC.

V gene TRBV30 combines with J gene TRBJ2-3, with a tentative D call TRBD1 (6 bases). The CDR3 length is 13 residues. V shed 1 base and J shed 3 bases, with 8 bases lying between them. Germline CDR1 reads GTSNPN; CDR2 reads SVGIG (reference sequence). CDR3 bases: TGTGCCTGGAGTGAAAGGGGGACAGATACGCAGTATTTT. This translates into CAWSERGTDTQYF. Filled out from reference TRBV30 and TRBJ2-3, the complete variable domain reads SQTIHQWPATLVQPVGSPLSLECTVEGTSNPNLYWYRQAAGRGLQLLFYSVGIGQISSEVPQNLSASRPQDRQFILSSKKLLLSDSGFYLCAWSERGTDTQYFGPGTRLTVL.

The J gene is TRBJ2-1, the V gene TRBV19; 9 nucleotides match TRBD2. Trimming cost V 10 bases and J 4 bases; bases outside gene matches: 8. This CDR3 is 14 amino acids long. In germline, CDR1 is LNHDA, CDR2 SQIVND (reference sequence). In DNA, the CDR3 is TGTGCCACTTCCTCGCGGGAGGGTTACAATGAGCAGTTCTTC. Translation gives CATSSREGYNEQFF.

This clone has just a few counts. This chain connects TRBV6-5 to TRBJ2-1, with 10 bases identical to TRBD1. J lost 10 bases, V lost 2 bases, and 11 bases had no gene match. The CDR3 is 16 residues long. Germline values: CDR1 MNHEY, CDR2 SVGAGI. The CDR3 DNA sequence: TGTGCCAGCAGTTACGAACCGGGACAGGGGAAGGGGGAGCAGTTCTTC. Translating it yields CASSYEPGQGKGEQFF.

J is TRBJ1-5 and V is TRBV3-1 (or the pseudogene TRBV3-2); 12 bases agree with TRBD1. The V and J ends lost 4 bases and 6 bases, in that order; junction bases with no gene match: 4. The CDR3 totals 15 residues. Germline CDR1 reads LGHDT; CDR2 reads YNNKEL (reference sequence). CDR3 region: CASSPGTGGIQPQHF. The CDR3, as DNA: TGTGCCAGCAGCCCCGGGACAGGGGGCATTCAGCCCCAGCATTTT.

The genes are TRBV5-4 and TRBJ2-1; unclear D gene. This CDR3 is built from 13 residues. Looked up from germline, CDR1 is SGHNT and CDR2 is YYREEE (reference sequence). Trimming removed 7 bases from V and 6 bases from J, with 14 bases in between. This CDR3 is CASGLWAANEQFF. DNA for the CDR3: TGTGCCAGCGGTCTTTGGGCAGCCAATGAGCAGTTCTTC. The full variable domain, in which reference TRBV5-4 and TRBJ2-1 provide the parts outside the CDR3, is ETGVTQSPTHLIKTRGQQVTLRCSSQSGHNTVSWYQQALGQGPQFIFQYYREEENGRGNFPPRFSGLQFPNYSSELNVNALELDDSALYLCASGLWAANEQFFGPGTRLTVL.

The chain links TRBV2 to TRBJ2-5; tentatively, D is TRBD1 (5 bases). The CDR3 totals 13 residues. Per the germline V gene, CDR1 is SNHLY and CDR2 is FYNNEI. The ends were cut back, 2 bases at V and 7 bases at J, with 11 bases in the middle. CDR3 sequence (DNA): TGTGCCAGCAGTGAATCCCGGACACGGACCCAGTACTTC. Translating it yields CASSESRTRTQYF.

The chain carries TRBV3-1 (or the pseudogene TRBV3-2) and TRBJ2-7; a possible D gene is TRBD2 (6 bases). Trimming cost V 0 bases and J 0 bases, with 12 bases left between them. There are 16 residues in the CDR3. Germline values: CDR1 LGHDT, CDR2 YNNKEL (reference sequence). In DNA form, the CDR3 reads TGTGCCAGCAGCCAAGACTGGAGGGGCGCCTCCTACGAGCAGTACTTC. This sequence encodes CASSQDWRGASYEQYF.

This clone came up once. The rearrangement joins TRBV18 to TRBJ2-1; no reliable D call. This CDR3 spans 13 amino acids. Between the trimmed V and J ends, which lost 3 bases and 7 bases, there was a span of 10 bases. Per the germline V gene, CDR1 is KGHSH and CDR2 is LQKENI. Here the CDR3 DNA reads TGTGCCAGCTCACCCGTGATTCTAAATGAGCAGTTCTTC. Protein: CASSPVILNEQFF.